A single sample gave rise to the 31 T cell receptor beta chains below, sequenced in a study of T-cell memory formation after mild COVID-19. A single record per CDR3 protein comes from TCRdb applying MiXCR to the 5' RACE reads. The data contain around 140,000 distinct CDR3 sequences, 15% to 20% of them singletons. Sequenced input: PBMCs or a T cell subset sorted from them (not recorded which). All receptors come from an adult woman who had mild COVID-19 (a few samples of this study predate the infection). Cell type and time point are not known.

The chain is built from TRBV7-8 and TRBJ2-7, with D possibly being TRBD2 (5 bases). With 5 bases removed from V and 6 bases from J, the gap between germline ends came to 11 bases. CDR3 length: 12 residues. Germline V lookup: CDR1 SGHVS, CDR2 FQNEAQ. The CDR3 coding sequence is TGTGCCAGCAGCCAACACGGAGGCGAGCAGTACTTC. It specifies CASSQHGGEQYF. Drawing the rest from reference TRBV7-8 and TRBJ2-7, the complete variable domain is GAGVSQSPRYKVAKRGQDVALRCDPISGHVSLFWYQQALGQGPEFLTYFQNEAQLDKSGLPSDRFFAERPEGSVSTLKIQRTQQEDSAVYLCASSQHGGEQYFGPGTRLTVT.

The chain employs TRBV5-1 and TRBJ2-5; TRBD1 aligns across 7 bases. CDR3 length equals 15 residues. Germline CDR1 reads SGHRS; CDR2 reads YFSETQ. V was clipped by 0 bases and J by 4 bases; unmatched bases: 6. DNA of the CDR3: TGCGCCAGCAGCTTGGTAGAGGGGGCCCCAGAGACCCAGTACTTC. Amino acids: CASSLVEGAPETQYF.

This CDR3 is CATSGTGIAFF. The DNA of the CDR3 is TGTGCCACTTCTGGGACGGGGATAGCTTTCTTT. The chain couples TRBV15 to TRBJ1-1; D is perhaps TRBD1 (5 bases). The CDR3 extends over 11 amino acids. Germline V gene lookup returns CDR1 LNHNV and CDR2 YYDKDF (reference sequence). V lost 9 bases to trimming and J lost 10 bases, with 15 bases between them.

This chain joins TRBV20-1 and TRBJ1-1, with no clear D. The CDR3 has 12 residues. Trimming took off 1 base at V and 4 bases at J, with 7 bases between the two ends. CDR1 is DFQATT, CDR2 SNEGSKA, per germline (reference sequence). CDR3 sequence (DNA): TGCAGTGCTAGAGTTTCTGCCACTGAAGCTTTCTTT. It specifies CSARVSATEAFF.

This clonotype appeared a few times. The rearrangement joins TRBV20-1 to TRBJ2-1; 10 bases map to TRBD2. In germline, CDR1 is DFQATT, CDR2 SNEGSKA (reference sequence). The junction had 4 bases not matched to a gene; V was cut back by 3 bases and J by 2 bases. This CDR3 is built from 15 residues. The CDR3 nucleotides read TGCAGTGCTAGGAGCCTAGCGGGGGCCTACAATGAGCAGTTCTTC. This sequence encodes CSARSLAGAYNEQFF.

This clonotype was counted only a few times. The chain employs TRBV27 and TRBJ2-3, with D possibly TRBD1 on 5 matching bases. Germline V gene sequence: CDR1 MNHEY, CDR2 SMNVEV (reference sequence). The CDR3 covers 16 residues. V was cut by 4 bases and J by 0 bases, with 14 bases left in between. CDR3 protein: CASSSARVVSTDTQYF. CDR3 coding DNA: TGTGCCAGCAGTTCGGCCAGGGTGGTGAGCACAGATACGCAGTATTTT.

This clonotype was seen at least ten times. The rearrangement links TRBV4-1 to TRBJ2-4; 9 bases are shared with TRBD1. This CDR3 has 17 residues. The germline V gene encodes CDR1 MGHRA and CDR2 YSYEKL. V shed 3 bases, J shed 7 bases, and the junction held 13 bases outside the gene matches. CDR3 region: CASSHNSRGQGRNIQYF. The CDR3 nucleotides are TGCGCCAGCAGCCATAACTCGCGGGGACAGGGCAGGAACATTCAGTACTTC.

The chain recombines TRBV6-5 with TRBJ2-7; D may be TRBD1 or TRBD2 (5 bases each). CDR3 length: 15 amino acids. Trimming took off 4 bases at V and 5 bases at J, with 18 bases between the two ends. Germline loops: CDR1 MNHEY, CDR2 SVGAGI. This chain's CDR3 is CASSFSLGEINEQYF. The CDR3 bases are TGTGCCAGCAGTTTCTCGTTGGGGGAAATCAACGAGCAGTACTTC.

This clonotype was detected ten times or more. The J gene is TRBJ2-2, the V gene TRBV7-7; D may be TRBD1 (6 bases). V lost 5 bases and J lost 1, with 8 bases in between. CDR1 is SSHAT, CDR2 FNYEAQ, per germline (reference sequence). The CDR3 spans 14 residues. This chain's CDR3 is CASSPTGNTGELFF. The DNA for the CDR3 is TGTGCCAGCAGCCCGACAGGGAACACCGGGGAGCTGTTTTTT.

The V gene is TRBV6-2 or TRBV6-3, the J gene TRBJ2-7; 9 bases agree with TRBD2. Per germline, CDR1 MNHEY and CDR2 SVGEGT. The CDR3 length is 16 residues. Trimming at V came to 0 bases and at J to 3 bases, leaving 6 bases not matched to a gene. The CDR3 DNA reads TGTGCCAGCAGTTACTCGAGGGCTAGCGGGAACTACGAGCAGTACTTC. This translates into CASSYSRASGNYEQYF.

The gene calls are TRBV12-3 or TRBV12-4 and TRBJ1-2, with TRBD1 matching 7 bases. With V trimmed by 2 bases and J by 8 bases, 5 bases remained unmatched. The CDR3 length is 13 residues. The CDR3 bases are TGTGCCAGCAGTTTAAGGGGGCTTGGAGGCTACACCTTC. It codes for CASSLRGLGGYTF.

The J gene is TRBJ2-1, the V gene TRBV29-1; 9 positions agree with TRBD2. Germline lookup yields CDR1 SQVTM and CDR2 ANQGSEA. The V and J ends lost 2 bases and 4 bases, in that order; junction bases with no gene match: 3. The CDR3 is made up of 14 amino acids. The CDR3 sequence: CSVESSGVYNEQFF. In nucleotides, the CDR3 is TGCAGCGTTGAATCTAGCGGGGTTTACAATGAGCAGTTCTTC.

This chain uses TRBV6-1 with TRBJ2-7; 7 bases agree with TRBD2. This CDR3 region has 13 residues. Unmatched junction bases numbered 6, after V lost 7 bases and J lost 3 bases. Germline lookup yields CDR1 MNHNS and CDR2 SASEGT. CDR3 sequence (DNA): TGTGCCAGCACTAAGCGGGACCACTACGAGCAGTACTTC. Protein: CASTKRDHYEQYF.

The chain carries TRBV20-1 and TRBJ1-5; no definite D call. Trimming shortened V by 0 bases and J by 0 bases, and 6 bases separated the two germline ends. Germline CDR1 DFQATT, CDR2 SNEGSKA (reference sequence). CDR3 length: 14 residues. The chain's CDR3 is CSAREDLSNQPQHF. DNA of the CDR3: TGCAGTGCTAGAGAGGACCTTAGCAATCAGCCCCAGCATTTT.

The chain employs TRBV5-4 and TRBJ2-2; D gene unclear. The CDR3 runs 15 residues. V lost 0 bases to trimming and J lost 4 bases, with 10 bases between them. Germline-derived CDR1 and CDR2 are SGHNT and YYREEE (reference sequence). CDR3 residues: CASSLVAHSTGELFF. CDR3 sequence (DNA): TGTGCCAGCAGCTTGGTAGCACATAGCACCGGGGAGCTGTTTTTT.

This clonotype was seen more than once but under ten times. The rearrangement joins TRBV2 to TRBJ2-1; D perhaps matches TRBD2 (6 bases). The length of the CDR3 is 12 residues. Germline loops: CDR1 SNHLY, CDR2 FYNNEI. V lost 4 bases and J lost 8, with 9 bases in between. This CDR3 is CASSGGVDEQFF. The CDR3 DNA reads as TGTGCCAGCAGTGGGGGGGTTGATGAGCAGTTCTTC. The complete variable domain, with remaining parts taken from reference TRBV2 and TRBJ2-1, reads EPEVTQTPSHQVTQMGQEVILRCVPISNHLYFYWYRQILGQKVEFLVSFYNNEISEKSEIFDDQFSVERPDGSNFTLKIRSTKLEDSAMYFCASSGGVDEQFFGPGTRLTVL.

This sequence joins TRBV30 and TRBJ1-2, with TRBD1 matching over 8 bases. J lost 4 bases, V lost 4 bases, and 17 bases had no gene match. The CDR3 has 17 amino acids. CDR1 is GTSNPN and CDR2 is SVGIG in the germline V gene (reference sequence). The CDR3, as DNA: TGTGCCTGGATTCCGAATGGGTGGACAGGGTATGTCTATGGCTACACCTTC. Translated, it gives CAWIPNGWTGYVYGYTF.

The chain couples TRBV20-1 to TRBJ1-5; 7 bases fit TRBD1. The ends lost 3 bases at V and 2 bases at J; junction bases unmatched: 7. Germline CDR1 and CDR2: DFQATT and SNEGSKA (reference sequence). The CDR3 consists of 15 residues. The DNA for the CDR3 is TGCAGTGCTAGGACAGGGTCGGGTGGCAATCAGCCCCAGCATTTT. This sequence encodes CSARTGSGGNQPQHF.

The chain combines TRBV3-1 with TRBJ1-1; D gene uncertain. The CDR3 consists of 15 residues. V lost 1 base to trimming and J lost 0 bases, with 9 bases between them. Germline V gives CDR1 LGHDT, CDR2 YNNKEL (reference sequence). For the CDR3, the DNA is TGTGCCAGCAGCCAAGGGGCAGTCTTGAACACTGAAGCTTTCTTT. Protein sequence: CASSQGAVLNTEAFF.

In its sample, this clonotype was seen a few times. The rearrangement uses TRBV5-1 and TRBJ2-4; D unclear. The CDR3 runs 14 residues. Germline lookup yields CDR1 SGHRS and CDR2 YFSETQ. V lost 0 bases, J lost 5 bases, and 9 bases lay in between. The CDR3 sequence is CASSLGSRQNIQYF. The CDR3, as DNA: TGCGCCAGCAGCTTGGGCAGCCGACAAAACATTCAGTACTTC.

This sequence joins TRBV12-3 or TRBV12-4 and TRBJ2-7; 7 positions match TRBD2. CDR3 length: 13 amino acids. The junction had 7 bases not matched to a gene; V was cut back by 5 bases and J by 6 bases. As DNA, the CDR3 is TGTGCCAGCAGTCGGGGGGAGTCTAGCGAGCAGTACTTC. It codes for CASSRGESSEQYF.

Only a few counts were recorded for this clonotype. CDR3 sequence: CASSLLATGTDTQYF. The CDR3 bases are TGTGCCAGCAGTTTGTTAGCGACGGGCACAGATACGCAGTATTTT. This chain uses TRBV6-5 with TRBJ2-3, with TRBD2 as a possible D gene (5 bases). The CDR3 covers 15 residues. The V end lost 4 bases, the J end lost 1 base, and 12 bases lay between the germline ends. Germline-derived CDR1 and CDR2 are MNHEY and SVGAGI.

The chain is built from TRBV7-8 and TRBJ2-1; perhaps TRBD1 as D (5 bases). This CDR3 region has 13 residues. V was cut by 5 bases and J by 6 bases, with 11 bases left in between. Germline V gene lookup returns CDR1 SGHVS and CDR2 FQNEAQ. The CDR3 spells CASSQRQGNEQFF. CDR3 bases: TGTGCCAGCAGCCAACGTCAGGGCAATGAGCAGTTCTTC.

This clonotype was seen a handful of times. The chain joins TRBV2 to TRBJ2-7; TRBD2 agrees at 11 bases. This CDR3 is 15 amino acids long. The germline gives CDR1 SNHLY, CDR2 FYNNEI. Trimming at V came to 5 bases and at J to 1 base, leaving 4 bases not matched to a gene. The CDR3, as DNA: TGTGCCAGCAGTCCTTGGACTAGCGGGTCCTACGAGCAGTACTTC. Protein product: CASSPWTSGSYEQYF.

V and J are TRBV4-2 and TRBJ2-3; 13 nucleotides match TRBD2. CDR1 LGHNA and CDR2 YNFKEQ come from the germline V gene. The CDR3 is made up of 17 amino acids. Germline trimming cut 2 bases from V and 4 bases from J; bases unmatched to any gene: 6. CDR3 nucleotides: TGTGCCAGCAGCCAAATACTGACTAGCGGGGGGTCAGATACGCAGTATTTT. Protein sequence: CASSQILTSGGSDTQYF.

V is TRBV12-3 or TRBV12-4 and J is TRBJ2-1; 7 bases align to TRBD2. The CDR3 covers 14 residues. V trimming: 0 bases; J trimming: 8 bases; junction bases outside the gene matches: 4. CDR3 DNA: TGTGCCAGCAGTTTAGCGGGGACTATCGATGAGCAGTTCTTC. Its translation is CASSLAGTIDEQFF.

The J gene is TRBJ2-3, the V gene TRBV4-2; D is unresolved. CDR3 length: 15 residues. Germline V gene lookup returns CDR1 LGHNA and CDR2 YNFKEQ. V was cut by 1 base and J by 0 bases, with 8 bases left in between. CDR3 sequence (DNA): TGTGCCAGCAGCCAAGTAGAGGCTAGCACAGATACGCAGTATTTT. The encoded protein is CASSQVEASTDTQYF.

The chain carries TRBV5-1 and TRBJ2-3; D ambiguous. Germline V gene data show CDR1 as SGHRS and CDR2 as YFSETQ. The CDR3 extends over 12 amino acids. V lost 0 bases and J 11 bases, leaving 10 bases between the germline ends. The DNA of the CDR3 is TGCGCCAGCAGCTTGGGAGGTGTGGGGCAGTATTTT. It is translated as CASSLGGVGQYF.

The chain joins TRBV18 to TRBJ2-5; weak D call: TRBD2 (7 bases). CDR1 and CDR2 (germline): KGHSH, LQKENI. This CDR3 contains 16 residues. The V end was cut by 3 bases, the J end by 5 bases, with 19 bases between. CDR3: CASSPLRGGASETQYF. The CDR3 nucleotides read TGTGCCAGCTCACCCCTAAGAGGGGGGGCTTCGGAGACCCAGTACTTC.

The V and J genes are TRBV12-3 or TRBV12-4 and TRBJ2-1; 7 bases align to TRBD2. With 5 bases clipped from V and 3 bases from J, the junction kept 16 bases outside the gene matches. CDR3 length: 18 amino acids. The CDR3 loop is CASSPPASGTTLYNEQFF. The CDR3 coding sequence is TGTGCCAGCAGTCCCCCGGCCAGCGGGACTACCCTCTACAATGAGCAGTTCTTC.

This clonotype has just a few counts. The chain is built from TRBV7-9 and TRBJ2-2, with 11 bases fitting TRBD1. The J segment lost 2 bases and the V segment lost 4 bases, leaving 3 bases of the junction unmatched. This CDR3 comprises 16 residues. CDR1 and CDR2 (germline): SEHNR, FQNEAQ (reference sequence). CDR3 coding DNA: TGTGCCAGCAGCTCCGGACAGGGGGCTAACACCGGGGAGCTGTTTTTT. This translates into CASSSGQGANTGELFF.